This T cell receptor (beta chain) was sequenced during a study of cytomegalovirus exposure and HLA in healthy donors. This clone was found a few times. Its antigen remains unidentified. The CDR3 runs to 16 residues. CDR1 is SGHDT, CDR2 YYEEEE, per germline. V lost 3 bases to trimming and J lost 6 bases; unmatched junction nucleotides: 11. General study findings and limits: Sequence variants that were highly shared formed a cluster that was likely a sequencing artifact. Rare TCR sequences dominated, though some public TCRs recurred in many donors. Donors belonging to an Asian-associated ancestry cluster reportedly showed fewer N-insertions in productive TCRs than the approximately 670-donor mean, according to what a later analysis found.

PCR employed 60 Vbeta and 13 Jbeta primers. TCRdb's copy holds only in-frame clones and misses some; the assay was immunoSEQ multiplex PCR. The data hold over 65,000 clones, with roughly 80% observed a single time. The material sequenced was PBMCs. V is TRBV5-6 and J is TRBJ1-1, with 10 nucleotides matching TRBD1. This clonotype was sampled from a woman in her 30s in good health and CMV-seropositive. The chain's CDR3 is CASSYAGQGGFSEAFF. CDR3 in DNA: TGTGCCAGCAGCTACGCCGGACAGGGGGGATTTTCTGAAGCTTTCTTT.